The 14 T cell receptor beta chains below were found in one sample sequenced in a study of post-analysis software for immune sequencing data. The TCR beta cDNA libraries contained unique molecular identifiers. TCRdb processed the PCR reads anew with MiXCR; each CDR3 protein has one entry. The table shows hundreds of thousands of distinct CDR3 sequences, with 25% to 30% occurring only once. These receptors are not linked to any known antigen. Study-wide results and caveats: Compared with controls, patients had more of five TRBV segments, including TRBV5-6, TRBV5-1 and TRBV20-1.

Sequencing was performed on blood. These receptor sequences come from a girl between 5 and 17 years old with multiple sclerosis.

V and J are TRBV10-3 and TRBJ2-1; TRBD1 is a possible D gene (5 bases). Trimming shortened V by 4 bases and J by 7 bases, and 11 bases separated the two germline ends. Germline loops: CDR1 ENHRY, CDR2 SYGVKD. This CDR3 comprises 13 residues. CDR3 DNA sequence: TGTGCCATCAGTGGTTCAGGGCGGAATGAGCAGTTCTTC. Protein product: CAISGSGRNEQFF.

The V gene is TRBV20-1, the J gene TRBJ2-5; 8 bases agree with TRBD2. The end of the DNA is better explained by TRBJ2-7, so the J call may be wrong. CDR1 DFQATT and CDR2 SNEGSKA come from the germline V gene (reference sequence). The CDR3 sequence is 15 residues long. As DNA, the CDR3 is TGCAGTGCTAGAAAGCCGGAGGGACTAGAAGGCGAGCAGTACTTC. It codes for CSARKPEGLEGEQYF.

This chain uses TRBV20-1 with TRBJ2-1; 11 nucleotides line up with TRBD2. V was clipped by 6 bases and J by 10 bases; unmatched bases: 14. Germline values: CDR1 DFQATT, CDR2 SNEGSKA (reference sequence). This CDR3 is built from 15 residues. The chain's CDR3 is CSAGKRTSGSREQFF. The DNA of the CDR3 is TGCAGTGCAGGTAAAAGAACTAGCGGGAGCCGGGAGCAGTTCTTC.

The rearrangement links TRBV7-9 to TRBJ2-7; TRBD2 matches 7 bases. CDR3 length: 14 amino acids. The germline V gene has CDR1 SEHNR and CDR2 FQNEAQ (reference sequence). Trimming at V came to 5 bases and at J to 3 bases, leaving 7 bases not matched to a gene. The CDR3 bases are TGTGCCAGCAGCCACGATGGCGGGAGCTACGAGCAGTACTTC. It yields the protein CASSHDGGSYEQYF.

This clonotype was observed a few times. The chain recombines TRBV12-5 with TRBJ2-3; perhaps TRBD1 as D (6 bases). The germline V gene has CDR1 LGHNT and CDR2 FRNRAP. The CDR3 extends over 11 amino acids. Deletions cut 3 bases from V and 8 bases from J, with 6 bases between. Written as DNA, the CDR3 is TGTGCTAGTGGTTTAGGGGGTACGCAGTATTTT. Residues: CASGLGGTQYF.

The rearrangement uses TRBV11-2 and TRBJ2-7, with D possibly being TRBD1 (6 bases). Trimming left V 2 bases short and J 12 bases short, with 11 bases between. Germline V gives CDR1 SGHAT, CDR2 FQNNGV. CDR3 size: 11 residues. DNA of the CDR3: TGTGCCAGCAGCTTATACAGGGTTCGGTACTTC. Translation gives CASSLYRVRYF.

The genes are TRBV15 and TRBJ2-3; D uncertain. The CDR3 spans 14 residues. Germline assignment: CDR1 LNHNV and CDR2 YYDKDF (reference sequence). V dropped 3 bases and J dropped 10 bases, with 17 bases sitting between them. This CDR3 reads CATSRPPQAAAQYF. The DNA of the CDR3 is TGTGCCACCAGCAGGCCCCCTCAGGCTGCCGCGCAGTATTTT. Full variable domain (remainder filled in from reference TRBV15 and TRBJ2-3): DAMVIQNPRYQVTQFGKPVTLSCSQTLNHNVMYWYQQKSSQAPKLLFHYYDKDFNNEADTPDNFQSRRPNTSFCFLDIRSPGLGDTAMYLCATSRPPQAAAQYFGPGTRLTVL.

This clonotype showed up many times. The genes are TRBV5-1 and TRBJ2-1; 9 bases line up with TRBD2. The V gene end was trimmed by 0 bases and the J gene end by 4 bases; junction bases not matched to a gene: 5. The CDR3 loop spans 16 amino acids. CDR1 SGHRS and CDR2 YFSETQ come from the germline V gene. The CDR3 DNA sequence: TGCGCCAGCAGCTTGGATGCGGGGGGGGATTACAATGAGCAGTTCTTC. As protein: CASSLDAGGDYNEQFF.

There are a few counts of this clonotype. The CDR3 coding sequence is TGTGCCAGCAGCCGCGGGGTGTCTGCCAAAAACATTCAGTACTTC. Protein product: CASSRGVSAKNIQYF. The rearrangement joins TRBV6-5 to TRBJ2-4, with D tentatively TRBD2 (6 bases). Trimming removed 6 bases from V and 1 base from J, with 13 bases in between. The CDR3 totals 15 residues. In germline, CDR1 is MNHEY, CDR2 SVGAGI.

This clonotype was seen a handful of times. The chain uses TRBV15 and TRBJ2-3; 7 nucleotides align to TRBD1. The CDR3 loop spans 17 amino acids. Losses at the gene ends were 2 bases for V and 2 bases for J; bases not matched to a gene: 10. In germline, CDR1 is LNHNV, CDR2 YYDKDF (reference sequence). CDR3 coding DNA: TGTGCCACCAGCAGATCGGGACAGAGACGACCCACAGATACGCAGTATTTT. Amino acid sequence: CATSRSGQRRPTDTQYF. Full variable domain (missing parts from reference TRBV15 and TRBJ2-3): DAMVIQNPRYQVTQFGKPVTLSCSQTLNHNVMYWYQQKSSQAPKLLFHYYDKDFNNEADTPDNFQSRRPNTSFCFLDIRSPGLGDTAMYLCATSRSGQRRPTDTQYFGPGTRLTVL.

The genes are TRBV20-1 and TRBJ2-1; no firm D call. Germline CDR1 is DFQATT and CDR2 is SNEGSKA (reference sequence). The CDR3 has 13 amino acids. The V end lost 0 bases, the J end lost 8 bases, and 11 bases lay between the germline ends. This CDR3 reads CSARERLSDEQFF. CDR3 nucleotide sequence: TGCAGTGCTAGAGAGAGACTTTCGGATGAGCAGTTCTTC.

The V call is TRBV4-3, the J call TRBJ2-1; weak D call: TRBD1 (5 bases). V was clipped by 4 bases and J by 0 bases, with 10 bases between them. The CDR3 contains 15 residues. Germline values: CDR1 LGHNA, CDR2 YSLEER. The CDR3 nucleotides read TGCGCCAGCAGCCCTTTCAGGGCCTCCTACAATGAGCAGTTCTTC. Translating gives CASSPFRASYNEQFF.

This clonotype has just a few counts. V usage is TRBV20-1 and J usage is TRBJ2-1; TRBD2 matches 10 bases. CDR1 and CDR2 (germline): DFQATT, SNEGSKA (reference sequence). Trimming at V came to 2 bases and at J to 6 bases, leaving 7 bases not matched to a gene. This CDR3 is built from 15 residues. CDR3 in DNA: TGCAGTGCTAGATTACCTAGCGGGAGTATCAATGAGCAGTTCTTC. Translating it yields CSARLPSGSINEQFF.

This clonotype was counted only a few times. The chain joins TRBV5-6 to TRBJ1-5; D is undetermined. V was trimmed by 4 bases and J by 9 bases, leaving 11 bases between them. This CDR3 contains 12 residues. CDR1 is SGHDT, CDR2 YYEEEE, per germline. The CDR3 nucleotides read TGTGCCAGCAGCCAACTCGCTGGGCCCCAGCATTTT. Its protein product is CASSQLAGPQHF.